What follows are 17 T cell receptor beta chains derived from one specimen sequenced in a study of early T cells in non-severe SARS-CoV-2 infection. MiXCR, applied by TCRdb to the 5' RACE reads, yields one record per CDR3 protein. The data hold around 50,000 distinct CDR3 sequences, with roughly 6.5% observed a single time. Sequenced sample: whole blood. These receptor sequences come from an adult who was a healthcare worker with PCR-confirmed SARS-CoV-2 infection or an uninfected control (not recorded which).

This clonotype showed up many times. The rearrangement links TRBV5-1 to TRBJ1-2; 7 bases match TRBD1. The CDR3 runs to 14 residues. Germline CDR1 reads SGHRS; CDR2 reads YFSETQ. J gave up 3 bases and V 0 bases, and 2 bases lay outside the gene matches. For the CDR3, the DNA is TGCGCCAGCAGCTTGGGGGACAGCCACTATGGCTACACCTTC. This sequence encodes CASSLGDSHYGYTF.

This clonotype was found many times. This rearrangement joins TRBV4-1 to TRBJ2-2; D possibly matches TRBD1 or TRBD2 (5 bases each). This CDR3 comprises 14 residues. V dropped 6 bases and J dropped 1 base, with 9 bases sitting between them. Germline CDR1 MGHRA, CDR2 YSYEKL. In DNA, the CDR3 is TGCGCCAGCAGAAGAGGGGAGAACACCGGGGAGCTGTTTTTT. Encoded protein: CASRRGENTGELFF.

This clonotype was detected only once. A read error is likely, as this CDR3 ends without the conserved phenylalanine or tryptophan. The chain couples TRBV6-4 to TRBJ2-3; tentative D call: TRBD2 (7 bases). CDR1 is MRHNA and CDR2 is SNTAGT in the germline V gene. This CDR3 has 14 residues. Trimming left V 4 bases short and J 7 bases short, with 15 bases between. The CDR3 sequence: CASSGAGADNTQYI. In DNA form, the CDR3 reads TGTGCCAGCAGTGGGGCGGGGGCCGATAATACGCAGTATATT.

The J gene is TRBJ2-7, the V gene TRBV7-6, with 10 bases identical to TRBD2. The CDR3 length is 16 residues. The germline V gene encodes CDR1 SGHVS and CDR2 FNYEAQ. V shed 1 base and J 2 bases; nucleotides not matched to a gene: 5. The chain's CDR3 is CASSLEGSGGPYEQYF. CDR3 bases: TGTGCCAGCAGCTTAGAAGGTAGCGGGGGGCCCTACGAGCAGTACTTC.

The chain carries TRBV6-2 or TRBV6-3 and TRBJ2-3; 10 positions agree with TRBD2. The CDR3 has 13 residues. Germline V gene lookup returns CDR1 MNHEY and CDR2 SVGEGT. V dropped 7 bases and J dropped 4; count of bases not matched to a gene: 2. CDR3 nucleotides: TGTGCCAGCAAAAGCGGGGGGGCAGATACGCAGTATTTT. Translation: CASKSGGADTQYF.

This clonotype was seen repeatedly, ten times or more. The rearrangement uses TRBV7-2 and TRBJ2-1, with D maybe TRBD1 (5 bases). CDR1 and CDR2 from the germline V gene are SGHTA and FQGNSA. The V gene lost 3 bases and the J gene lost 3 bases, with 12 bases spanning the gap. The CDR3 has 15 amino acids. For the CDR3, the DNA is TGTGCCAGCAGCTTGCAAAGGGGCAGCTACAATGAGCAGTTCTTC. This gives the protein CASSLQRGSYNEQFF.

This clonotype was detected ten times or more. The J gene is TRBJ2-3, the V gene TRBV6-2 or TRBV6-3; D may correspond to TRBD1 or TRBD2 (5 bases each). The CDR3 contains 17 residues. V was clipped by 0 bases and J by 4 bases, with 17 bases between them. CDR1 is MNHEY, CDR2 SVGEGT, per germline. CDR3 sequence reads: CASSYSMRARDPDTQYF. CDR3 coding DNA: TGTGCCAGCAGTTACTCGATGAGAGCCAGGGACCCAGATACGCAGTATTTT.

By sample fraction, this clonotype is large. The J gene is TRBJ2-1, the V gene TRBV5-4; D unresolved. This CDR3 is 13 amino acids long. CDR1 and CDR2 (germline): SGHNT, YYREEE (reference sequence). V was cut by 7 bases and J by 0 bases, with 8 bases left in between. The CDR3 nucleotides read TGTGCCAGCCGCCCAGACTCCTACAATGAGCAGTTCTTC. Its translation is CASRPDSYNEQFF.

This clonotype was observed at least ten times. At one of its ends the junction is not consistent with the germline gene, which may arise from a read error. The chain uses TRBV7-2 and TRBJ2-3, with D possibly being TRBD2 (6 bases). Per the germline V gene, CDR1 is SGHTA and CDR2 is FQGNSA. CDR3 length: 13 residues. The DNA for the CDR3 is TGTGCCAGCAGCTTAGCGGGAGGCGGAAATTTGCATTTT. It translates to CASSLAGGGNLHF.

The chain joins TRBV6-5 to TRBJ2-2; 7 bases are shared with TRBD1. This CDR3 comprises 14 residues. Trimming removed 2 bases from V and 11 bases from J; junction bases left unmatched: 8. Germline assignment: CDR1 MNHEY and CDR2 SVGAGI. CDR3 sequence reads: CASSYGTRTGELFF. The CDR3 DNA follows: TGTGCCAGCAGTTACGGGACCCGGACAGGAGAGCTGTTTTTT.

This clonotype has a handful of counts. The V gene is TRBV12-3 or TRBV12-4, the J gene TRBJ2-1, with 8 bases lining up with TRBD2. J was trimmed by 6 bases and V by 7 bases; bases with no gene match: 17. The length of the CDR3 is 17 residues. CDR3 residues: CASTTPSGLAEFNEQFF. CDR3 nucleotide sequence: TGTGCCAGCACCACGCCTAGCGGGCTAGCTGAGTTCAATGAGCAGTTCTTC.

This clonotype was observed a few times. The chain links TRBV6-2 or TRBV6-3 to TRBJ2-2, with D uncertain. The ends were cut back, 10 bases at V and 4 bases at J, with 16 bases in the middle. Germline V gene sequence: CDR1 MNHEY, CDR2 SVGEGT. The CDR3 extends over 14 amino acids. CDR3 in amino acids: CATQDGQPTGELFF. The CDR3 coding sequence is TGTGCCACCCAGGATGGGCAGCCCACCGGGGAGCTGTTTTTT.

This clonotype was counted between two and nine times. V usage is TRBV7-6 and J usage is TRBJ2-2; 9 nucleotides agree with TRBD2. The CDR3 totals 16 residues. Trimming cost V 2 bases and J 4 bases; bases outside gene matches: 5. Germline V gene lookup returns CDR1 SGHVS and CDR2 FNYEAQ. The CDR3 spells CASSLLAGGTTGELFF. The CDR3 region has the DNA TGTGCCAGCAGCTTACTTGCGGGGGGGACCACCGGGGAGCTGTTTTTT.

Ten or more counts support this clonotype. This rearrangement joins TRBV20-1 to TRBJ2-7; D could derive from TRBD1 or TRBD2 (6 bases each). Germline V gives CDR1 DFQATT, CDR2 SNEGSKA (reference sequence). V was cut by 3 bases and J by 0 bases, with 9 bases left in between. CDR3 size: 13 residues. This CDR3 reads CSAREGGSYEQYF. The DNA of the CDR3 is TGCAGTGCTAGGGAGGGGGGCTCCTACGAGCAGTACTTC.

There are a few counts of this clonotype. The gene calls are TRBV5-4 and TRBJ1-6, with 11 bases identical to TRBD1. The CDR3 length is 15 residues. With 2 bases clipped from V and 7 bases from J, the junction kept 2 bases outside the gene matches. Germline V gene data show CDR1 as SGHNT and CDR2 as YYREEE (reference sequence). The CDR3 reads CASSLRDRGNSPLHF. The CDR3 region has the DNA TGTGCCAGCAGCTTACGGGACAGGGGGAATTCACCCCTCCACTTT.

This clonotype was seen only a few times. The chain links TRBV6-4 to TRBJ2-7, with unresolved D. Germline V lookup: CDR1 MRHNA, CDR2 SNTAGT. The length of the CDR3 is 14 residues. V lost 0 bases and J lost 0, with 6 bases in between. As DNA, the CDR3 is TGTGCCAGCAGTGACTCTAGTCTCTCCTACGAGCAGTACTTC. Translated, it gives CASSDSSLSYEQYF.

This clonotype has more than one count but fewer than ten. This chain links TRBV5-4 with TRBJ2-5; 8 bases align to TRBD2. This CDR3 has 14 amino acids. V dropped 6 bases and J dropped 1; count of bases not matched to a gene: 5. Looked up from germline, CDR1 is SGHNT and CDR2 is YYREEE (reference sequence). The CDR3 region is CASTPGGRQETQYF. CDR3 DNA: TGTGCCAGCACCCCGGGGGGGCGCCAAGAGACCCAGTACTTC.